This TCR beta chain emerged from a study of OX40 agonist ivuxolimab in advanced cancers. Study-wide background: The treatment was a fully human IgG2 OX40 agonist, ivuxolimab. Study-level findings and limits: Expanded clones were, on average, more numerous among CD8+ T cells than CD4+. Doses of 0.1 to 3.0 mg/kg were accompanied by clonal expansion of CD4+ and CD8+ blood T cells by week 6.

Repertoires were generated with immunoSEQ multiplex PCR, while TCRdb's copy carries only in-frame clones and drops some. The table has about 67,000 clones, 80% to 90% seen once; the top ten hold 2% to 2.5%. Patients were ruled out by autoimmune disease history or systemic immunosuppression. On this clone: Its antigen is not identified.

Germline-derived CDR1 and CDR2 are MNHEY and SVGAGI. V gave up 2 bases and J gave up 1 base; unmatched junction bases: 4. This CDR3 is 15 amino acids long. The J gene is TRBJ2-7, the V gene TRBV6-5; 8 nucleotides line up with TRBD1. This specimen was CD4+ or CD8+ T cells sorted from blood, taken in a trial of the OX40 agonist ivuxolimab. The clonotype was recovered from an adult with an advanced solid tumor such as melanoma, head and neck, liver or kidney cancer. CDR3 region: CASSYLGQGSYEQYF. CDR3 bases: TGTGCCAGCAGTTACCTAGGACAGGGTTCCTACGAGCAGTACTTC.